One and the same sample provided the 5 T cell receptor beta chains below, sequenced in a study of T-cell reconstitution after alpha-beta-depleted transplantation in children. It was with unique molecular identifiers that the TCRbeta library was prepared. TCRdb called the PCR reads again in MiXCR, with one record for every CDR3 protein. The profile shows 450,000 to 600,000 distinct CDR3 sequences, about 31% of them singletons. Source: PBMCs from the stem cell graft donor, taken from the stem cell graft. Receptors originate from a human donor who donated a stem cell graft to a child with aplastic anemia.

The rearrangement uses TRBV7-2 and TRBJ2-7; D is perhaps TRBD1 (6 bases). There are 15 residues in the CDR3. Germline V gene data show CDR1 as SGHTA and CDR2 as FQGNSA. The V end lost 0 bases, the J end lost 2 bases, and 11 bases lay between the germline ends. The CDR3 region is CASSLAQGAAYEQYV. The CDR3 DNA follows: TGTGCCAGCAGCTTAGCACAGGGAGCCGCCTACGAGCAGTACGTC.

The chain carries TRBV12-3 or TRBV12-4 and TRBJ1-1, with no clear D. Trimming removed 5 bases from V and 4 bases from J, with 11 bases in between. This CDR3 is 13 amino acids long. The CDR3 DNA sequence: TGTGCCAGCAGTGGGCAGGACTTCACTGAAGCTTTCTTT. Residues: CASSGQDFTEAFF.

This clonotype was counted a few times. The J gene is TRBJ2-7, the V gene TRBV28; 12 nucleotides align to TRBD1. The germline V gene has CDR1 MDHEN and CDR2 SYDVKM. This CDR3 spans 12 amino acids. DNA for the CDR3: TGTGTCTCCGGGACAGGGGGCCACGAGCAGTACTTC. It yields the protein CVSGTGGHEQYF.

This chain uses TRBV12-3 or TRBV12-4 with TRBJ2-1; a possible D gene is TRBD2 (5 bases). The CDR3 spans 16 residues. V lost 5 bases to trimming and J lost 8 bases, with 22 bases between them. The CDR3 region is CASSPLGARSEHEQFF. For the CDR3, the DNA is TGTGCCAGCAGTCCCCTGGGAGCGCGCTCGGAGCATGAGCAGTTCTTC.

V gene TRBV6-5 combines with J gene TRBJ1-5; D is possibly TRBD1 (5 bases). This CDR3 region has 14 residues. Trimming removed 2 bases at V and 4 bases at J, with 9 bases between. Germline V gene lookup returns CDR1 MNHEY and CDR2 SVGAGI. Here the CDR3 reads CASSYGGLNQPQHF. The CDR3 DNA reads as TGTGCCAGCAGTTACGGGGGATTGAATCAGCCCCAGCATTTT.